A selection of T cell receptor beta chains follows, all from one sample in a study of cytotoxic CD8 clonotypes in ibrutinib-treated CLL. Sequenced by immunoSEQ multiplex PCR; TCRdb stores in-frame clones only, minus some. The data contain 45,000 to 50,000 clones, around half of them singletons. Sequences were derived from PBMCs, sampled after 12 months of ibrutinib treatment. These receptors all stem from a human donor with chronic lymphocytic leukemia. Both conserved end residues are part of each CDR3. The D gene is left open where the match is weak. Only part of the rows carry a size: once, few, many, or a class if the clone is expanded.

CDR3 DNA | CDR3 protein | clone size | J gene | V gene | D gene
TGTGCCAGCAGCTTAGGAGCTACGGAAGAGACCCAGTACTTC | CASSLGATEETQYF | . | TRBJ2-5 | TRBV7-2 | .
TGTGCCAGCAGCTGGAATAGCGGGAGTGGGACCGGGGAGCTGTTTTTT | CASSWNSGSGTGELFF | . | TRBJ2-2 | TRBV7-3 | TRBD2
TGTGCCAGCAGGGTAGGACAGGGGATTTCCTATGGCTACACCTTC | CASRVGQGISYGYTF | . | TRBJ1-2 | TRBV2 | TRBD1
TGCGCCAGCAGCTTGGCCGACCTGTCATCCGATGAGCAGTTCTTC | CASSLADLSSDEQFF | . | TRBJ2-1 | TRBV5-1 | .
TGTGCCAGCGGCGGGGGCTACAATCAGCCCCAGCATTTT | CASGGGYNQPQHF | few | TRBJ1-5 | TRBV2 | .
TGCGCCAGCAGCCAAGACGGGGGGAGGAACACCGGGGAGCTGTTTTTT | CASSQDGGRNTGELFF | once | TRBJ2-2 | TRBV4-1 | TRBD2
TGCAGCGCCGGCCTAGCGGGATTTTCCTACAATGAGCAGTTCTTC | CSAGLAGFSYNEQFF | few | TRBJ2-1 | TRBV29-1 | TRBD2
TGTGCCAGCAGTTTGACCTCGTTAGACCAAGAGACCCAGTACTTC | CASSLTSLDQETQYF | . | TRBJ2-5 | TRBV28 | .
TGTGCCAGCAGTGGTCAGCCATCTAGCACAGATACGCAGTATTTT | CASSGQPSSTDTQYF | . | TRBJ2-3 | TRBV6-1 | .
TGTGCCAGCGGCCTTAACAATGAGCAGTTCTTC | CASGLNNEQFF | . | TRBJ2-1 | TRBV6-6 | .
TGTGCCAGCTCACGCCCGGGGCCCGCCTACGAGCAGTACTTC | CASSRPGPAYEQYF | . | TRBJ2-7 | TRBV18 | .
TGCGCCAGCAAGGGGGATTCGGGAAACACCATATATTTT | CASKGDSGNTIYF | . | TRBJ1-3 | TRBV5-1 | .
TGTGCCAGCAGTCTAACGCCCGGGACAGGGGGCAGCTATGGCTACACCTTC | CASSLTPGTGGSYGYTF | . | TRBJ1-2 | TRBV27 | TRBD1
TGCGCCAGCAGCCAGACCTCGTACCAAGAGACCCAGTACTTC | CASSQTSYQETQYF | . | TRBJ2-5 | TRBV5-1 | .
TGTGCCAGCAGTCAAGCCCGGGACCCTTGGGGCTATGAGCAGTTCTTC | CASSQARDPWGYEQFF | . | TRBJ2-1 | TRBV11-2 | .
TGTGCCAGCAGCCTCGACCACAATCAGCCCCAGCATTTT | CASSLDHNQPQHF | few | TRBJ1-5 | TRBV14 | .
TGCGCCAGCAGCCAAGATCCCTCGGGGCTAGCGGGCACAGATACGCAGTATTTT | CASSQDPSGLAGTDTQYF | few | TRBJ2-3 | TRBV4-1 | TRBD2
TGTGCCAGCGGACTAGCGAGCGCCTACAATGAGCAGTTCTTC | CASGLASAYNEQFF | . | TRBJ2-1 | TRBV2 | TRBD2
TGCGCCAGCAGCTTGGCGGCAGGGCTGGACAATGAGCAGTTCTTC | CASSLAAGLDNEQFF | few | TRBJ2-1 | TRBV5-1 | .
TGTGCCAGCAGTGGCCGAGGGAGCTCTTACGAGCAGTACTTC | CASSGRGSSYEQYF | many | TRBJ2-7 | TRBV6-1 | .
TGCGCCAGCACCACCGGGACAGTGAACACCGGGGAGCTGTTTTTT | CASTTGTVNTGELFF | . | TRBJ2-2 | TRBV5-1 | TRBD1
TGTGCCAGCTCAGGACAGGACCAGGTGGCCGCCGGGGAGCTGTTTTTT | CASSGQDQVAAGELFF | few | TRBJ2-2 | TRBV18 | TRBD1
TGCGCCAGCAGCTTCGGGACAGCTAACACCGGGGAGCTGTTTTTT | CASSFGTANTGELFF | few | TRBJ2-2 | TRBV5-1 | TRBD1
TGTGCCAGCAGTCGGGACAGCTACGAGCAGTACTTC | CASSRDSYEQYF | . | TRBJ2-7 | TRBV6-6 | TRBD1
TGTGCCAGCAGCTTAGAAGGACAGATGAACACTGAAGCTTTCTTT | CASSLEGQMNTEAFF | . | TRBJ1-1 | TRBV7-9 | .
TGTGCCAGCAGCTTTGCCCGGGAGTTCACCGGGGAGCTGTTTTTT | CASSFAREFTGELFF | few | TRBJ2-2 | TRBV11-3 | .
TGTGCCTGCCTGAGCTCTGGAAACACCATATATTTT | CACLSSGNTIYF | . | TRBJ1-3 | TRBV30 | .
TGCGCCAGCAGCCAGGGGGGGGCGGGTCGCAATGAGCAGTTCTTC | CASSQGGAGRNEQFF | . | TRBJ2-1 | TRBV4-1 | .